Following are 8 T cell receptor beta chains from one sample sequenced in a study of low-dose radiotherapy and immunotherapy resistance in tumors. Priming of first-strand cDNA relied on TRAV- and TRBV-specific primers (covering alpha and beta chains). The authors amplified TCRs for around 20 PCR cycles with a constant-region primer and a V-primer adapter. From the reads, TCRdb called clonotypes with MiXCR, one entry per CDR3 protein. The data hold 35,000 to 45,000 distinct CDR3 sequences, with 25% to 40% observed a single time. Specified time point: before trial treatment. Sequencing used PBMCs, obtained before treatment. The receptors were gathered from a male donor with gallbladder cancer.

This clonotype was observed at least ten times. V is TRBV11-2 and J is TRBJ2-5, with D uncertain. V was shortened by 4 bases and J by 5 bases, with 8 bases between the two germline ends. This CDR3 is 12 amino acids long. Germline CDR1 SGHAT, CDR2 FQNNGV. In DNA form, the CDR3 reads TGTGCCAGCAGCTATGGAAGGGAGACCCAGTACTTC. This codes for CASSYGRETQYF.

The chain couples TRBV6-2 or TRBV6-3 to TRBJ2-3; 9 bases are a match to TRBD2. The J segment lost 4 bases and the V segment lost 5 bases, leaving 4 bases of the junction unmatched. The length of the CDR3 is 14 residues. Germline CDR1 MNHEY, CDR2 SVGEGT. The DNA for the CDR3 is TGTGCCAGCAGTGTAGCGGGAGAGGCAGATACGCAGTATTTT. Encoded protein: CASSVAGEADTQYF.

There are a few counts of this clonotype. The DNA for the CDR3 is TGTGCCAGTCGTGCGACCGGCAATCAGCCCCAGCATTTT. Its protein product is CASRATGNQPQHF. The chain carries TRBV12-3 or TRBV12-4 and TRBJ1-5; D not certain. The V gene lost 9 bases and the J gene lost 2 bases, with 11 bases spanning the gap. The CDR3 sequence is 13 residues long.

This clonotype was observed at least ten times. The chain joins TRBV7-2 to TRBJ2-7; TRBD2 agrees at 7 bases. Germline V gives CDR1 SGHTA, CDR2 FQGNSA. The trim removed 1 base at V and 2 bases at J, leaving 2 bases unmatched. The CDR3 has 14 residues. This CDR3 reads CASSLEAGPYEQYF. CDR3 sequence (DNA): TGTGCCAGCAGCTTAGAAGCGGGGCCCTACGAGCAGTACTTC.

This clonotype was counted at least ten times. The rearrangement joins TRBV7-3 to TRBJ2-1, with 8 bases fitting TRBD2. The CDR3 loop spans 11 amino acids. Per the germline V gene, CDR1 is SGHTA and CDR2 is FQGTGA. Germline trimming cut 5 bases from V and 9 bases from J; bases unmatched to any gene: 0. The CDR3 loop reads CASSSGGEQFF. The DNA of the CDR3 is TGTGCCAGCAGCAGCGGGGGTGAGCAGTTCTTC.

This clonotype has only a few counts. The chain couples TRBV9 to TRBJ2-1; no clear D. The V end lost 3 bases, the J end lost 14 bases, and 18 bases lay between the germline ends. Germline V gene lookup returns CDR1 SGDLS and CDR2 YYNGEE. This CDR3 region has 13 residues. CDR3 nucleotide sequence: TGTGCCAGCAGCGAGGCCCCAACTGGTAGGAAGTTCTTC. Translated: CASSEAPTGRKFF.

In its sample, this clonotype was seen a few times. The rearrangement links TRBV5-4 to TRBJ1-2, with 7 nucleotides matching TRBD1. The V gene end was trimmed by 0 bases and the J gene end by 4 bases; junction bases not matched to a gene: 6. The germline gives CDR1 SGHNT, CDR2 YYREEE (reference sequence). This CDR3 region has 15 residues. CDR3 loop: CASSLAAGGVYGYTF. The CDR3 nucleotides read TGTGCCAGCAGCTTGGCGGCAGGGGGGGTCTATGGCTACACCTTC.

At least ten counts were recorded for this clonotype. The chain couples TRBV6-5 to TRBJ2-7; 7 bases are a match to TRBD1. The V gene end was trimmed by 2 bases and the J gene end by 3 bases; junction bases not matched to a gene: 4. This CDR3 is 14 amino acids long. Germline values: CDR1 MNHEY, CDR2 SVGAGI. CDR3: CASSYRDRSYEQYF. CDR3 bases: TGTGCCAGCAGTTACCGGGACAGAAGCTACGAGCAGTACTTC.